The 23 T cell receptor beta chains presented below share a single source sample, sequenced in a study of graft-versus-host responses after intestinal transplantation. No antigen has been assigned to these receptors. Data came from immunoSEQ multiplex PCR; TCRdb stores just in-frame clones and leaves some out. Seen here are about 96,000 clones, roughly 92% observed once, and the top ten hold around 0.33%. This specimen was unstimulated CD4+ T cells sorted from spleen or lymph node cells, taken before intestinal transplant. The receptors were gathered from a human donor who received an intestinal transplant.

This chain uses TRBV28 with TRBJ1-1; TRBD1 matches at 9 bases. CDR3 length equals 12 residues. The germline CDR1 and CDR2 sequences are MDHEN and SYDVKM. The ends lost 6 bases at V and 8 bases at J; junction bases unmatched: 4. The CDR3 protein is CASRRGTGEAFF. In nucleotides, the CDR3 is TGTGCCAGCAGACGCGGGACAGGGGAAGCTTTCTTT.

This chain links TRBV27 with TRBJ1-6, with unresolved D. The CDR3 covers 13 residues. V shed 2 bases and J shed 8 bases, with 7 bases lying between them. Germline V gene sequence: CDR1 MNHEY, CDR2 SMNVEV (reference sequence). CDR3 sequence: CASSLGYHSPLHF. In nucleotides, the CDR3 is TGTGCCAGCAGTTTAGGGTATCATTCACCCCTCCACTTT.

This rearrangement joins TRBV28 to TRBJ2-3, with D possibly being TRBD1 (6 bases). Per the germline V gene, CDR1 is MDHEN and CDR2 is SYDVKM. The CDR3 is 13 residues long. Trimming pared 6 bases from V and 4 bases from J, leaving 11 bases between. In nucleotides, the CDR3 is TGTGCCAGCAGCCCAGGGGTCCCAGATACGCAGTATTTT. This gives the protein CASSPGVPDTQYF.

This clone occurred once. This chain uses TRBV27 with TRBJ2-1; no firm D call. V gave up 4 bases and J gave up 4 bases, with 11 bases separating them. This CDR3 contains 14 residues. The germline V gene encodes CDR1 MNHEY and CDR2 SMNVEV (reference sequence). The CDR3 here is CASSSTAGYNEQFF. For the CDR3, the DNA is TGTGCCAGCAGTTCAACGGCAGGTTACAATGAGCAGTTCTTC.

V is TRBV7-9 and J is TRBJ2-7; maybe TRBD1 (6 bases). Trimming cost V 8 bases and J 2 bases, with 13 bases left between them. The germline V gene has CDR1 SEHNR and CDR2 FQNEAQ (reference sequence). This CDR3 is 13 amino acids long. The CDR3: CASSRDTAYEQYF. The CDR3 DNA reads as TGTGCCAGCTCCCGGGACACGGCCTACGAGCAGTACTTC.

The chain uses TRBV5-1 and TRBJ1-6; no definite D call. This CDR3 contains 16 residues. V lost 1 base and J 0 bases, leaving 8 bases between the germline ends. CDR1 and CDR2 from the germline V gene are SGHRS and YFSETQ. The CDR3 DNA reads TGCGCCAGCAGCTTGACAGCGAGCTCCTATAATTCACCCCTCCACTTT. It encodes CASSLTASSYNSPLHF. Drawing the rest from reference TRBV5-1 and TRBJ1-6, the complete variable domain is KAGVTQTPRYLIKTRGQQVTLSCSPISGHRSVSWYQQTPGQGLQFLFEYFSETQRNKGNFPGRFSGRQFSNSRSEMNVSTLELGDSALYLCASSLTASSYNSPLHFGNGTRLTVT.

The J gene is TRBJ2-1, the V gene TRBV9; 8 bases agree with TRBD1. The CDR3 is 15 residues long. CDR1 and CDR2 from the germline V gene are SGDLS and YYNGEE. With 3 bases clipped from V and 3 bases from J, the junction kept 5 bases outside the gene matches. The CDR3 coding sequence is TGTGCCAGCAGCGCTCAGGGGGCGAACTACAATGAGCAGTTCTTC. Protein: CASSAQGANYNEQFF.

This rearrangement joins TRBV2 to TRBJ2-7; D is uncertain. The CDR3 is 13 residues long. The germline gives CDR1 SNHLY, CDR2 FYNNEI. Trimming pared 3 bases from V and 3 bases from J, leaving 9 bases between. In nucleotides, the CDR3 is TGTGCCAGCAGTGATGAGTGGGGCTACGAGCAGTACTTC. Encoded protein: CASSDEWGYEQYF.

This chain uses TRBV19 with TRBJ1-5, with TRBD1 matching 7 bases. V lost 2 bases, J lost 7 bases, and 8 bases stayed unmatched. CDR1 and CDR2 from the germline V gene are LNHDA and SQIVND (reference sequence). The CDR3 runs 15 residues. CDR3 sequence: CASSIPQGVGQPQHF. The CDR3, as DNA: TGTGCCAGTAGTATACCTCAGGGGGTAGGACAGCCCCAGCATTTT.

This clone appeared a single time. The rearrangement links TRBV10-1 to TRBJ2-5; the D gene could be TRBD1 or TRBD2 (6 bases each). The closer fit of TRBJ2-7 to the DNA end suggests the J call may be wrong. The CDR3 totals 15 residues. Per the germline V gene, CDR1 is WNHNN and CDR2 is SYGVQD (reference sequence). The CDR3 sequence is CASSLGARGSYEQYF. The CDR3 DNA sequence: TGCGCCAGCAGTCTGGGGGCGCGGGGCTCCTACGAGCAGTACTTC.

The rearrangement links TRBV18 to TRBJ2-7, with a tentative D call TRBD2 (5 bases). Germline CDR1 reads KGHSH; CDR2 reads LQKENI. This CDR3 is built from 12 residues. V lost 3 bases, J lost 5 bases, and 8 bases lay in between. CDR3 sequence reads: CASSPRVDEQYF. In DNA form, the CDR3 reads TGTGCCAGCTCACCGAGGGTGGACGAGCAGTACTTC.

The chain links TRBV6-5 to TRBJ2-5; D is uncertain. Germline-derived CDR1 and CDR2 are MNHEY and SVGAGI. The germline V and J ends were trimmed by 6 bases and 10 bases, with 12 bases remaining between them. The CDR3 extends over 11 amino acids. The DNA of the CDR3 is TGTGCCAGCAGCCCCCGCGGTATCCAGTACTTC. Translation gives CASSPRGIQYF.

The chain joins TRBV30 to TRBJ1-5; D ambiguous. Trimming shortened V by 1 base and J by 5 bases, and 9 bases separated the two germline ends. CDR1 and CDR2 (germline): GTSNPN, SVGIG (reference sequence). The CDR3 is 13 residues long. This CDR3 reads CAWSGRLDQPQHF. The DNA of the CDR3 is TGTGCCTGGAGTGGCCGGTTGGATCAGCCCCAGCATTTT.

J is TRBJ1-1 and V is TRBV5-1; TRBD1 matches 7 bases. V dropped 4 bases and J dropped 2; count of bases not matched to a gene: 11. Germline CDR1 is SGHRS and CDR2 is YFSETQ. This CDR3 comprises 16 residues. CDR3 nucleotide sequence: TGCGCCAGCAGCCCAAGTAGGACAGGATTTAACACTGAAGCTTTCTTT. Amino acid sequence: CASSPSRTGFNTEAFF.

The sample holds one count of this clone. This chain uses TRBV5-1 with TRBJ2-7; the D gene is possibly TRBD1 (6 bases). Germline V gene sequence: CDR1 SGHRS, CDR2 YFSETQ. The V end was cut by 0 bases, the J end by 3 bases, with 16 bases between. The CDR3 has 16 amino acids. The CDR3 coding sequence is TGCGCCAGCAGCTTGGTAGGCGTGGGGGCGGGCTACGAGCAGTACTTC. This sequence encodes CASSLVGVGAGYEQYF.

This chain uses TRBV7-8 with TRBJ2-1, with TRBD2 matching 8 bases. Looked up from germline, CDR1 is SGHVS and CDR2 is FQNEAQ. V shed 2 bases and J 5 bases; nucleotides not matched to a gene: 5. CDR3 length: 15 amino acids. CDR3 sequence: CASSLSLAGHNEQFF. Written as DNA, the CDR3 is TGTGCCAGCAGCTTAAGTCTAGCGGGCCACAATGAGCAGTTCTTC.

The chain couples TRBV6-5 to TRBJ1-1; D might be TRBD1 (6 bases). The length of the CDR3 is 14 residues. Trimming removed 2 bases at V and 3 bases at J, with 10 bases between. CDR1 and CDR2 from the germline V gene are MNHEY and SVGAGI. In DNA form, the CDR3 reads TGTGCCAGCAGTTACGGGGGGCTCGACACTGAAGCTTTCTTT. Protein product: CASSYGGLDTEAFF.

The chain has TRBV11-3 and TRBJ1-3; D gene unclear. Trimming cost V 1 base and J 0 bases, with 13 bases left between them. CDR1 and CDR2 (germline): SGHNT, YENEEA. The length of the CDR3 is 17 residues. Here the CDR3 DNA reads TGTGCCAGCAGCTTAGGTGGTGTCGGACCCTCTGGAAACACCATATATTTT. Protein product: CASSLGGVGPSGNTIYF.

The gene calls are TRBV30 and TRBJ2-7, with TRBD1 matching over 10 bases. With V trimmed by 1 base and J by 4 bases, 13 bases remained unmatched. The germline V gene has CDR1 GTSNPN and CDR2 SVGIG (reference sequence). The CDR3 spans 17 residues. The CDR3 protein is CAWSDGTIRDRGYEQYF. For the CDR3, the DNA is TGTGCCTGGAGTGACGGTACCATCCGGGACAGGGGTTACGAGCAGTACTTC.

The chain has TRBV18 and TRBJ2-7; 13 bases map to TRBD2. The CDR3 length is 20 residues. Germline V gene sequence: CDR1 KGHSH, CDR2 LQKENI. Unmatched junction bases numbered 15, after V lost 1 base and J lost 3 bases. The CDR3 region is CASSPRGGGLAGELGYEQYF. CDR3 DNA sequence: TGTGCCAGCTCACCACGCGGGGGTGGACTAGCGGGAGAACTGGGCTACGAGCAGTACTTC. The variable domain in full, completed from reference TRBV18 and TRBJ2-7, reads NAGVMQNPRHLVRRRGQEARLRCSPMKGHSHVYWYRQLPEEGLKFMVYLQKENIIDESGMPKERFSAEFPKEGPSILRIQQVVRGDSAAYFCASSPRGGGLAGELGYEQYFGPGTRLTVT.

J is TRBJ1-4 and V is TRBV9; possibly TRBD1 for D (5 bases). Germline CDR1 reads SGDLS; CDR2 reads YYNGEE. The CDR3 is 15 residues long. V was cut by 4 bases and J by 0 bases, with 10 bases left in between. The CDR3 sequence is CASSSGTSTNEKLFF. The CDR3 DNA sequence: TGTGCCAGCAGCTCAGGGACTTCAACTAATGAAAAACTGTTTTTT.

This chain joins TRBV6-1 and TRBJ1-2; 8 bases line up with TRBD1. The CDR3 has 12 residues. V shed 2 bases, J shed 14 bases, and the junction held 7 bases outside the gene matches. Germline CDR1 and CDR2: MNHNS and SASEGT. The CDR3 loop is CASSEWTGTETF. CDR3 sequence (DNA): TGTGCCAGCAGTGAATGGACAGGGACGGAAACCTTC.

V gene TRBV4-3 combines with J gene TRBJ1-1, with 7 bases lining up with TRBD1. This CDR3 region has 12 residues. The V segment lost 4 bases and the J segment 11 bases; nucleotides outside the gene matches: 7. CDR1 is LGHNA, CDR2 YSLEER, per germline. For the CDR3, the DNA is TGCGCCAGCAGCCGAGTACAGGGGCCGGCTTTCTTT. The encoded protein is CASSRVQGPAFF.